The sequence of this T cell receptor beta chain was determined in a study of T cell repertoires in cytomegalovirus infection (dated by TCRdb to the late 2010s). Background on the whole study: Alongside well-studied HLA-B-restricted epitopes, the peptide stimulations were aimed at recently identified HLA-C-restricted CMV epitopes, whose presentation resists viral immunomodulation. Donor HLA type was relevant to the analysis, as public TCR beta signatures indicated carriage of CMV infection together with the matching HLA type. The study at large found these results: The ex vivo response was dominated by HLA-C-restricted CMV-specific TCR beta clonotypes, which also provided the single most frequent clonotype in two of eight donors. Cumulative frequency of public TCR beta family members discriminated carriers of CMV infection plus the relevant HLA type in this cohort and an independent 352-donor cohort.

The germline V gene specifies ENHRY as CDR1 and SYGVKD as CDR2. Deletion took 0 bases off V and 5 bases off J, with a span of 14 bases between the germline ends. The CDR3 contains 16 residues, cysteine and phenylalanine counted. The entry retains the CDR3 DNA only, 48 bases that are in frame from base 1. Notes on this clonotype: Its recognized antigen is unknown. Base quality data are lacking; no much larger clone is found one base away.

The meaning of the sample's treatment or condition label: in vitro stimulation with specific CMV peptide epitopes to enrich CMV-specific T cells. Instrument on record: Illumina HiSeq 1500. The public reads were reprocessed in TCRdb via fastp at Q25 and MiXCR, keeping in-frame beta chains. A single entry per CDR3 protein holds the most common genes and DNA from its merged rows. A total of about 700,000 distinct CDR3 sequences appear in this sample, roughly 30% of them only once. Clones ranked in the top ten supply about 20% of the sample. The chain links TRBV10-3 with TRBJ2-1; TRBD2 is perhaps the D gene, given 5 matching bases. The starting material was cultured PBMCs, obtained from culture after CMV antigen stimulation. The TCR originated in a human donor in good health (CMV status not recorded). Some clones in this sample may be carry-over from other donors' samples. The DNA reads as follows: TGTGCCATCAGTGAGTCGAGGCTAGCTGCCGACAATGAGCAGTTCTTC. This codes for CAISESRLAADNEQFF.